Each of the 10 T cell receptor beta chains below was sequenced from the same sample in a study of T-cell reconstitution after alpha-beta-depleted transplantation in children. TCRbeta library preparation incorporated unique molecular identifiers. TCRdb independently ran MiXCR on the PCR reads; one entry per CDR3 protein. The sample comprises hundreds of thousands of distinct CDR3 sequences, more than 20% of which are singletons, and about 5% rests with the top ten. Sequencing was performed on PBMCs, mostly from graft donor cells, taken 360 days after TCRalphabeta/CD19-depleted stem cell transplant. Receptors originate from a female patient younger than 10 who had a stem cell transplant for congenital amegakaryocytic thrombocytopenia, so the T cells may come from the graft donor.

In this sample, this clonotype turned up a few times. The rearrangement uses TRBV4-3 and TRBJ2-1; TRBD1 agrees at 7 bases. Germline V gene lookup returns CDR1 LGHNA and CDR2 YSLEER. J gave up 5 bases and V 4 bases, and 2 bases lay outside the gene matches. The CDR3 covers 13 residues. The CDR3 DNA is TGCGCCAGCAGCCGACAGGGAAACAATGAGCAGTTCTTC. It yields the protein CASSRQGNNEQFF.

On this clonotype itself: A much larger clone differs from this one at a single base, so this may be a read error. The chain employs TRBV6-2 or TRBV6-3 and TRBJ2-7; TRBD1 matches at 7 bases. V dropped 6 bases and J dropped 3; count of bases not matched to a gene: 2. Germline assignment: CDR1 MNHEY and CDR2 SVGEGT. The CDR3 totals 12 residues. The CDR3 loop is CASRGDSYEQYF. The CDR3 DNA is TGTGCCAGCAGAGGGGACAGCTACGAGCAGTACTTC.

Notes on this clonotype: Without the conserved terminal phenylalanine or tryptophan, this CDR3 likely stems from a read error. The V gene is TRBV2, the J gene TRBJ1-1, with 8 positions matching TRBD1. J was trimmed by 1 base and V by 7 bases; bases with no gene match: 5. Germline CDR1 reads SNHLY; CDR2 reads FYNNEI. CDR3 length: 14 amino acids. The chain's CDR3 is CASTKDRANTEAFS. The CDR3 region has the DNA TGTGCCAGCACCAAGGACAGGGCGAACACTGAAGCTTTCTCT.

This clonotype has a handful of counts. The V call is TRBV29-1, the J call TRBJ1-4, with TRBD1 as a possible D gene (5 bases). The V end lost 4 bases, the J end lost 8 bases, and 11 bases lay between the germline ends. The CDR3 contains 12 residues. CDR1 and CDR2 (germline): SQVTM, ANQGSEA. In DNA form, the CDR3 reads TGCAGCGTTGGGGACGGTTACGAAAAACTGTTTTTT. The encoded protein is CSVGDGYEKLFF.

In DNA form, the CDR3 reads TGTGCCATCAGCGCAACTAGCGGGAGGGCTTCGGAGGAGACCCAGTACTTC. It specifies CAISATSGRASEETQYF. The chain combines TRBV10-3 with TRBJ2-5; 13 bases match TRBD2. J lost 5 bases, V lost 6 bases, and 12 bases had no gene match. CDR3 length: 17 amino acids. Germline CDR1 and CDR2: ENHRY and SYGVKD.

The chain recombines TRBV6-5 with TRBJ2-7; TRBD1 matches 7 bases. V shed 2 bases, J shed 2 bases, and the junction held 9 bases outside the gene matches. In germline, CDR1 is MNHEY, CDR2 SVGAGI. This CDR3 region has 16 residues. In DNA form, the CDR3 reads TGTGCCAGCAGTTACAAAGGGGGCCGGGCGCCCTACGAGCAGTACTTC. Encoded protein: CASSYKGGRAPYEQYF.

This clonotype was counted only a few times. The chain recombines TRBV2 with TRBJ2-4; D possibly uses TRBD1 or TRBD2 (6 bases each). V was trimmed by 3 bases and J by 9 bases, leaving 9 bases between them. Germline CDR1 and CDR2: SNHLY and FYNNEI. This CDR3 is built from 12 residues. The CDR3: CASSEGGGIQYF. CDR3 nucleotide sequence: TGTGCCAGCAGTGAGGGGGGCGGCATTCAGTACTTC.

This clonotype was seen a handful of times. V usage is TRBV30 and J usage is TRBJ2-1, with 9 bases fitting TRBD1. This CDR3 contains 13 residues. Trimming at V came to 7 bases and at J to 9 bases, leaving 10 bases not matched to a gene. Germline V gene lookup returns CDR1 GTSNPN and CDR2 SVGIG (reference sequence). CDR3: CASDRGNFGEQFF. DNA for the CDR3: TGTGCCTCGGACAGGGGCAATTTCGGTGAGCAGTTCTTC.

CDR3 sequence: CASSPTDSYYNEQFF. The CDR3, as DNA: TGTGCCAGCAGCCCTACTGACAGTTACTACAATGAGCAGTTCTTC. The J gene is TRBJ2-1, the V gene TRBV6-1; D perhaps matches TRBD1 (5 bases). The CDR3 has 15 residues. Trimming removed 6 bases at V and 3 bases at J, with 15 bases between. Germline loops: CDR1 MNHNS, CDR2 SASEGT.

This chain connects TRBV10-3 to TRBJ1-1; D might be TRBD1 (5 bases). The CDR3 sequence is 14 residues long. V was shortened by 3 bases and J by 3 bases, with 11 bases between the two germline ends. CDR1 is ENHRY, CDR2 SYGVKD, per germline. CDR3 sequence (DNA): TGTGCCATCAGTGATGGGGGGTCGGACACTGAAGCTTTCTTT. It yields the protein CAISDGGSDTEAFF.